The 14 T cell receptor beta chains given below trace back to one sample, sequenced in a study of metastatic and nonmetastatic thyroid tumors. TCRdb used MiXCR to call clones anew from the PCR reads. The repertoire holds more than 20,000 clones, with 20% to 30% as singletons. Nobody among the patients had been given any treatment before thyroid surgery. What was sequenced was tumor tissue. The receptors were gathered from a female donor with papillary thyroid cancer or a benign thyroid nodule (not recorded which). Some clones in this sample may be carry-over from other donors' samples.

V is TRBV5-1 and J is TRBJ2-3; unclear D gene. This CDR3 contains 14 residues. V was pared by 1 base and J by 5 bases, with 11 bases between. Germline values: CDR1 SGHRS, CDR2 YFSETQ. DNA of the CDR3: TGCGCCAGCAGCTTGCGTATACCTGGAGATACGCAGTATTTT. Amino acids: CASSLRIPGDTQYF.

This clone ranks as medium-sized. The chain joins TRBV4-3 to TRBJ2-7, with D perhaps TRBD1 (5 bases). Trimming removed 0 bases from V and 1 base from J, with 7 bases in between. The CDR3 extends over 14 amino acids. Germline CDR1 LGHNA, CDR2 YSLEER. CDR3 protein: CASSQDYRSYEQYF. Written as DNA, the CDR3 is TGCGCCAGCAGCCAAGATTACAGGTCCTACGAGCAGTACTTC.

This clone occurred a few times. This sequence joins TRBV19 and TRBJ2-5; 12 positions match TRBD1. Germline-derived CDR1 and CDR2 are LNHDA and SQIVND (reference sequence). There are 14 residues in the CDR3. Trimming removed 6 bases from V and 5 bases from J; junction bases left unmatched: 4. In nucleotides, the CDR3 is TGTGCCAGTAGCCCCGGGACAGGGGGCGAGACCCAGTACTTC. This encodes CASSPGTGGETQYF.

Ten or more counts support this clone. This chain's CDR3 is CASSQQGQGVRYEQYF. The CDR3 DNA reads as TGTGCCAGCAGCCAACAGGGACAGGGCGTAAGGTACGAGCAGTACTTC. The chain carries TRBV27 and TRBJ2-7; 9 bases are a match to TRBD1. V shed 6 bases, J shed 4 bases, and the junction held 13 bases outside the gene matches. The CDR3 runs to 16 residues. Per germline, CDR1 MNHEY and CDR2 SMNVEV (reference sequence).

Turning to this clone: At one end the junction does not follow the germline gene, possibly because of a read error. CDR3 residues: CASSPATGAEDHPQHF. The CDR3 bases are TGTGCCAGCAGCCCCGCCACAGGGGCGGAGGATCATCCCCAGCATTTT. This chain connects TRBV4-2 to TRBJ1-5; 7 positions agree with TRBD1. CDR3 size: 16 residues. Germline CDR1 LGHNA, CDR2 YNFKEQ.

Concerning this clone itself: At the DNA level, this CDR3 is encoded by other sequences in the same sample as well. The chain uses TRBV11-1 and TRBJ2-7; D possibly uses TRBD1 or TRBD2 (5 bases each). Germline V gene data show CDR1 as SGHAT and CDR2 as FQDESV (reference sequence). Trimming pared 5 bases from V and 7 bases from J, leaving 15 bases between. The CDR3 has 13 residues. This CDR3 reads CASSLTRGYEQYF. The CDR3 DNA sequence: TGTGCCAGCAGCCTCACGAGGGGCTATGAGCAGTACTTC.

This clone was observed many times. The V gene is TRBV9, the J gene TRBJ2-1; TRBD2 matches at 9 bases. J lost 5 bases, V lost 0 bases, and 3 bases had no gene match. CDR1 and CDR2 from the germline V gene are SGDLS and YYNGEE. The CDR3 covers 15 residues. The CDR3: CASSVGGGVNNEQFF. Written as DNA, the CDR3 is TGTGCCAGCAGCGTAGGCGGGGGGGTCAACAATGAGCAGTTCTTC.

This clone appeared many times. The chain carries TRBV5-1 and TRBJ2-3; tentatively, D is TRBD1 or TRBD2 (5 bases each). Germline V gene data show CDR1 as SGHRS and CDR2 as YFSETQ. This CDR3 contains 16 residues. V lost 0 bases and J 4 bases, leaving 15 bases between the germline ends. The DNA for the CDR3 is TGCGCCAGCAGCTTGGCGGGGAATAGCAGGGCAGATACGCAGTATTTT. Its protein is CASSLAGNSRADTQYF.

The table lists this clone with many counts. The chain couples TRBV5-8 to TRBJ1-3; D is unclear. The length of the CDR3 is 14 residues. Germline V lookup: CDR1 SGHTS, CDR2 YDEGEE. V lost 4 bases to trimming and J lost 4 bases, with 12 bases between them. CDR3 amino acids: CASSARWRGNTIYF. As DNA, the CDR3 is TGTGCCAGCAGCGCCCGGTGGAGGGGAAACACCATATATTTT.

This clone was counted many times. The V call is TRBV5-5, the J call TRBJ2-1; 14 nucleotides line up with TRBD2. The germline V gene has CDR1 SGHKS and CDR2 YYEKEE (reference sequence). The CDR3 has 17 amino acids. The junction had 5 bases not matched to a gene; V was cut back by 4 bases and J by 2 bases. The CDR3 DNA sequence: TGTGCCAGCAGCACGGGACTAGCGGGGGCCCCCTACAATGAGCAGTTCTTC. This translates into CASSTGLAGAPYNEQFF.

Many counts were recorded for this clone. V and J are TRBV7-9 and TRBJ1-3, with D maybe TRBD1 (6 bases). Germline CDR1 SEHNR, CDR2 FQNEAQ (reference sequence). V lost 8 bases and J lost 3, with 14 bases in between. CDR3 length: 14 residues. The CDR3 region is CASWNNRDGNTIYF. CDR3 in DNA: TGTGCCAGCTGGAATAACAGGGATGGAAACACCATATATTTT.

This chain uses TRBV12-3 or TRBV12-4 with TRBJ2-7, with TRBD2 matching 14 bases. The CDR3 is 18 amino acids. V trimming: 5 bases; J trimming: 0 bases; junction bases outside the gene matches: 9. CDR3 in amino acids: CASSKGTSGSIISYEQYF. In DNA form, the CDR3 reads TGTGCCAGCAGTAAAGGGACTAGCGGGAGTATCATCTCCTACGAGCAGTACTTC.

At least ten counts were recorded for this clone. The chain carries TRBV4-1 and TRBJ1-1, with D unresolved. The CDR3 is 12 amino acids. CDR1 is MGHRA and CDR2 is YSYEKL in the germline V gene. V lost 2 bases to trimming and J lost 7 bases, with 8 bases between them. CDR3 region: CASSQHGLEAFF. The CDR3 bases are TGCGCCAGCAGCCAACATGGGCTTGAAGCTTTCTTT.

This clone was recorded at least ten times. V gene TRBV5-1 combines with J gene TRBJ1-2; D is unresolved. Germline V gene sequence: CDR1 SGHRS, CDR2 YFSETQ. V was trimmed by 0 bases and J by 8 bases, leaving 14 bases between them. The CDR3 is made up of 14 amino acids. CDR3 loop: CASSLATAVEGYTF. CDR3 in DNA: TGCGCCAGCAGCTTGGCCACAGCCGTGGAAGGCTACACCTTC.